This T cell receptor (beta chain) was obtained from a study of control samples from healthy donors and cancer patients. The method was immunoSEQ multiplex PCR; TCRdb's version includes in-frame clones alone and lacks a portion of them. The sample records 40,000 to 50,000 clones, less than 90% being singletons. This sequence was found in a man between 60 and 75 years old in good health. Sequenced sample: blood.

CDR3 residues: CASGDRGSTEAFF. The CDR3 nucleotides read TGTGCCAGCGGGGACAGGGGGTCGACTGAAGCTTTCTTT. V usage is TRBV6-6 and J usage is TRBJ1-1, with TRBD1 matching over 11 bases. CDR3 length: 13 amino acids. The V segment lost 8 bases and the J segment 5 bases; nucleotides outside the gene matches: 4. Per germline, CDR1 MNHNY and CDR2 SVGAGI (reference sequence).